The text below deals with one TCR beta chain. CDR1 SGHRS and CDR2 YFSETQ come from the germline V gene. The V end lost 4 bases, the J end lost 1 base, and 8 bases lay between the germline ends. This CDR3 contains 13 residues. The data derive from a study of blood T cell repertoires in COVID-19. For the study at large: Sites in the United States, Italy and Spain provided acute and convalescent COVID-19 samples.

Assay used: immunoSEQ multiplex PCR; TCRdb lists only in-frame clones, some missing. The data show about 240,000 clones, with 83% seen just once and less than 4% held by the top ten. The gene calls are TRBV5-1 and TRBJ1-1, with D possibly matching TRBD1 (5 bases). The sequenced sample was PBMCs or T cells enriched from blood (not recorded which). The TCR originated in a woman aged 40 to 50 who had been exposed to COVID-19. CDR3 protein: CASSRRGNTEAFF. The CDR3 bases are TGCGCCAGCAGCAGGAGGGGGAACACTGAAGCTTTCTTT.